Listed here are 6 T cell receptor beta chains from one sample, sequenced in a study of blood T cell repertoires in COVID-19. Libraries were prepared by immunoSEQ multiplex PCR; TCRdb keeps only in-frame clonotypes and omits some of them. The sample lists 13,000 or so clones; 90% were seen once. The sequencing input was peripheral blood. The source is an older man with active COVID-19.

V usage is TRBV3-1 (or the pseudogene TRBV3-2) and J usage is TRBJ2-3; D may be TRBD2 (6 bases). The germline gives CDR1 LGHDT, CDR2 YNNKEL (reference sequence). Trimming took off 2 bases at V and 10 bases at J, with 16 bases between the two ends. The CDR3 totals 14 residues. CDR3 bases: TGTGCCAGCAGCCAATCCCCCGCGGGACTTTCGCAGTATTTT. Protein product: CASSQSPAGLSQYF.

This chain joins TRBV28 and TRBJ1-2; D perhaps matches TRBD1 (5 bases). The germline CDR1 and CDR2 sequences are MDHEN and SYDVKM. With 3 bases removed from V and 3 bases from J, the gap between germline ends came to 11 bases. CDR3 length: 14 residues. The CDR3 DNA follows: TGTGCCAGCAGTTTTTTGGGGCTTTACTATGGCTACACCTTC. Its protein is CASSFLGLYYGYTF.

This sequence joins TRBV7-8 and TRBJ1-1; 7 bases map to TRBD1. The CDR3 contains 15 residues. Germline V CDR1 and CDR2: SGHVS, FQNEAQ. The ends lost 4 bases at V and 1 base at J; junction bases unmatched: 6. The CDR3 nucleotides read TGTGCCAGCAGCTCGTCAGGGGGTACGAACACTGAAGCTTTCTTT. Translation gives CASSSSGGTNTEAFF.

This chain joins TRBV7-9 and TRBJ1-4; TRBD1 might be the D (6 bases). Germline-derived CDR1 and CDR2 are SEHNR and FQNEAQ (reference sequence). Trimming cost V 5 bases and J 1 base, with 11 bases left between them. The CDR3 sequence is 15 residues long. The CDR3 region is CASSPNRETNEKLFF. The CDR3 DNA is TGTGCCAGCAGCCCCAACAGGGAAACTAATGAAAAACTGTTTTTT.

V is TRBV3-1 (or the pseudogene TRBV3-2) and J is TRBJ2-5; TRBD2 agrees at 13 bases. Per germline, CDR1 LGHDT and CDR2 YNNKEL (reference sequence). The CDR3 is 15 residues long. J lost 9 bases, V lost 1 base, and 5 bases had no gene match. The CDR3 here is CASSQAGGLAGSQYF. In DNA, the CDR3 is TGTGCCAGCAGCCAAGCCGGGGGACTAGCGGGATCCCAGTACTTC.

V and J are TRBV7-8 and TRBJ2-5; the match to TRBD2 covers 16 bases. Germline loops: CDR1 SGHVS, CDR2 FQNEAQ. The CDR3 totals 16 residues. Trimming cost V 4 bases and J 3 bases; bases outside gene matches: 2. The CDR3 DNA reads TGTGCCAGCAGCTCGGGACTAGCGGGGGGGAAAGAGACCCAGTACTTC. Amino acid sequence: CASSSGLAGGKETQYF. The full variable domain, rest sourced from reference TRBV7-8 and TRBJ2-5, is GAGVSQSPRYKVAKRGQDVALRCDPISGHVSLFWYQQALGQGPEFLTYFQNEAQLDKSGLPSDRFFAERPEGSVSTLKIQRTQQEDSAVYLCASSSGLAGGKETQYFGPGTRLLVL.